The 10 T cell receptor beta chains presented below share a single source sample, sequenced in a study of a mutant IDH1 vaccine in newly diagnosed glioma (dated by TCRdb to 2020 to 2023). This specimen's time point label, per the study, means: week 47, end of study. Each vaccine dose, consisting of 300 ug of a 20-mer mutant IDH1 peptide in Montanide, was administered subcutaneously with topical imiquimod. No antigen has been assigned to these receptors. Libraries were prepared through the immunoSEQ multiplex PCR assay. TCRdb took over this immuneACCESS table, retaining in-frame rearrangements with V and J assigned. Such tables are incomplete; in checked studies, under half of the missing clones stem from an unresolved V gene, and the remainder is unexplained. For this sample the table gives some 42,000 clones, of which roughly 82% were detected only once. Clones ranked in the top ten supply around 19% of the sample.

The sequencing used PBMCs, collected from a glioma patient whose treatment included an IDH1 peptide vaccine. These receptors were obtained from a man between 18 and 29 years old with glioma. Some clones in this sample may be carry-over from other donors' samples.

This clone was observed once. The CDR3 region is CASSVRAGPSYEQYF. CDR3 in DNA: TGTGCCAGCAGTGTAAGGGCAGGGCCCTCCTACGAGCAGTACTTC. The chain joins TRBV27 to TRBJ2-7, with D possibly TRBD1 on 5 matching bases. V lost 5 bases and J lost 0, with 14 bases in between. Germline CDR1 and CDR2: MNHEY and SMNVEV (reference sequence). The CDR3 is 15 amino acids.

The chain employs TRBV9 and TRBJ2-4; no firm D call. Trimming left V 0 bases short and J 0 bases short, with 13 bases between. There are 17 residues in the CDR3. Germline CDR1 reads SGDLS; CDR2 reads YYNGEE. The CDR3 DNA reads TGTGCCAGCAGCGTAGAAAAGGACCTCATAGCCAAAAACATTCAGTACTTC. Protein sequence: CASSVEKDLIAKNIQYF.

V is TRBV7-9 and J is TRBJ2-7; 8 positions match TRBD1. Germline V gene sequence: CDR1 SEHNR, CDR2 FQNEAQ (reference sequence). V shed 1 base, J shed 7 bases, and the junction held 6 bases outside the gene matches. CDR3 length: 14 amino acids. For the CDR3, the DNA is TGTGCCAGCAGCTTAGGGCAGGGGGCCGGGGAGCAGTACTTC. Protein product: CASSLGQGAGEQYF.

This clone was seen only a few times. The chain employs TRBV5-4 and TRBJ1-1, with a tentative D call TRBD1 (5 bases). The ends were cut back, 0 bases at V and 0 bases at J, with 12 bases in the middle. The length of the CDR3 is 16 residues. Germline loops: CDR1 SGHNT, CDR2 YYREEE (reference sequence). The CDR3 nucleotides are TGTGCCAGCAGCTTGGGGGGCGATGAGCTGAACACTGAAGCTTTCTTT. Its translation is CASSLGGDELNTEAFF.

The CDR3 sequence: CASSSVRGEQYF. CDR3 nucleotide sequence: TGTGCCAGCTCCTCGGTCAGGGGCGAGCAGTACTTC. J is TRBJ2-7 and V is TRBV27; tentative D call: TRBD1 (6 bases). V was shortened by 8 bases and J by 6 bases, with 14 bases between the two germline ends. In germline, CDR1 is MNHEY, CDR2 SMNVEV (reference sequence). The CDR3 runs to 12 residues.

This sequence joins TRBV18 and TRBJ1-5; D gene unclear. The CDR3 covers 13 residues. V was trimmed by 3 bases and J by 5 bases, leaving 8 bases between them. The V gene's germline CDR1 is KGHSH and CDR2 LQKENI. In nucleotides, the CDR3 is TGTGCCAGCTCACCCGGTCTGGATCAGCCCCAGCATTTT. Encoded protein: CASSPGLDQPQHF.

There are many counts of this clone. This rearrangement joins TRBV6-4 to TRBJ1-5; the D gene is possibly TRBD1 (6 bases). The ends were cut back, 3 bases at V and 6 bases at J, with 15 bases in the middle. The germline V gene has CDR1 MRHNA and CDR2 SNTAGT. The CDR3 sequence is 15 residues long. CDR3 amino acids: CASSEFGGGGQPQHF. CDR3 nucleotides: TGTGCCAGCAGTGAATTTGGAGGGGGAGGTCAGCCCCAGCATTTT.

As DNA, the CDR3 is TGTGCCAGCAGCTTGGGGTTGTCGGGCAACACTGAAGCTTTCTTT. Its protein is CASSLGLSGNTEAFF. The chain links TRBV5-4 to TRBJ1-1; no definite D call. Germline V CDR1 and CDR2: SGHNT, YYREEE (reference sequence). V was clipped by 0 bases and J by 2 bases, with 11 bases between them. This CDR3 region has 15 residues. Using reference TRBV5-4 and TRBJ1-1 for the parts outside the CDR3, the full variable domain is ETGVTQSPTHLIKTRGQQVTLRCSSQSGHNTVSWYQQALGQGPQFIFQYYREEENGRGNFPPRFSGLQFPNYSSELNVNALELDDSALYLCASSLGLSGNTEAFFGQGTRLTVV.

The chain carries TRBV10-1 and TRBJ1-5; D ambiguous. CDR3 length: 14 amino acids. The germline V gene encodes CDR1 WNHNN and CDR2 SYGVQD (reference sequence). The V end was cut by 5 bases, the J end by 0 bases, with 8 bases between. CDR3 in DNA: TGCGCCAGCAGTCGCCTATATAGCAATCAGCCCCAGCATTTT. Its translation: CASSRLYSNQPQHF.

The CDR3 DNA reads as TGTGCCATCAGTGCGGACAGGGGTGATGGCTACACCTTC. Translation: CAISADRGDGYTF. This chain connects TRBV10-3 to TRBJ1-2; 9 nucleotides line up with TRBD1. CDR3 length: 13 residues. V was clipped by 4 bases and J by 6 bases; unmatched bases: 3. Germline V gene data show CDR1 as ENHRY and CDR2 as SYGVKD.